This TCR beta chain was profiled in a study of CD8 T cell repertoires and HIV-1 epitope variants. Study overall: Control wells had CMV/EBV/flu peptides, negative Ebola AY9, or no peptide.

The table came from immunoSEQ multiplex PCR; TCRdb's copy has only in-frame clones and leaves some out. The sample shows approximately 90,000 clones, around 75% of them seen only once. The V end lost 1 base, the J end lost 3 bases, and 6 bases lay between the germline ends. CDR3 length equals 13 residues. CDR1 is MNHNS and CDR2 is SASEGT in the germline V gene. V gene TRBV6-1 combines with J gene TRBJ1-1; the D is unclear. This TCR came from a male donor with HIV. The sample was uncultured baseline CD8+ T cells from peripheral blood mononuclear cells (PBMCs). The CDR3 reads CASSEVLDTEAFF. The CDR3 nucleotides are TGTGCCAGCAGTGAAGTATTGGACACTGAAGCTTTCTTT.